The entry below gives a single TCR beta chain sequence along with its context. The sample belongs to a study of human T cells and chemical hapten exposure. Background on the study: Patch tests containing 0.01% DPC, applied to the upper back, were read at 6 days.

Time point reported: patch test 3, about 24 weeks after DPC sensitization. Treatment specified: therapeutic diphenylcyclopropenone sensitization with weekly scalp DPC. Only after blood had been drawn was each patch test applied. The authors' processing: With a range of roughly 20,000 to 750,000, the median per sample was roughly 91,000 TCRs. TCRdb used MiXCR to reprocess the RACE reads, holding one entry per CDR3 protein. For this entry, the V and J calls and clone size follow TCRdb and not the study's own pipeline. Of about 160,000 distinct CDR3 sequences listed, around a quarter were seen once; the top ten hold 2.1%. CDR1 is LGHNA, CDR2 YSLEER, per germline. This CDR3 contains 17 residues. The V end was cut by 1 base, the J end by 0 bases, with 13 bases between.

The V call is TRBV4-3, the J call TRBJ1-3; D remains unclear. The material sequenced was whole blood, taken in connection with sensitization to the hapten diphenylcyclopropenone (DPC). This clonotype was obtained from a woman younger than 30 with alopecia areata. Some clones in this sample may be carry-over from other donors' samples. The CDR3 DNA follows: TGCGCCAGCAGCCAAGTGTTTTACGGTAACTCTGGAAACACCATATATTTT. It specifies CASSQVFYGNSGNTIYF.